This TCR beta chain comes out of a study of cytomegalovirus exposure and HLA in healthy donors. About the study: The Caucasian-associated ancestry cluster held roughly 81% of more than 350 genotyped donors. Findings of the study overall: In terms of immune exposure information, only CMV serostatus was available.

The germline V gene encodes CDR1 GTSNPN and CDR2 SVGIG (reference sequence). The V and J ends lost 4 bases and 5 bases respectively, with 14 bases between them. The length of the CDR3 is 13 residues. Unrecorded immune exposures were likely, despite nominal health at sampling. About this clone itself: Its antigen is unknown.

Use of 60 Vbeta and 13 Jbeta primers characterized the PCR. This table comes from immunoSEQ multiplex PCR, and its TCRdb copy is limited to in-frame clones, with some not included. The sample includes approximately 160,000 clones, just under 80% of them seen just once. The TCR comes from a woman aged 40 to 50 in good health and CMV-seropositive. Sequenced sample: PBMCs. The chain has TRBV30 and TRBJ1-2; maybe TRBD1 (6 bases). In nucleotides, the CDR3 is TGTGCCTGGAAAGGAACAGGGTGGTATGGCTACACCTTC. Protein product: CAWKGTGWYGYTF.